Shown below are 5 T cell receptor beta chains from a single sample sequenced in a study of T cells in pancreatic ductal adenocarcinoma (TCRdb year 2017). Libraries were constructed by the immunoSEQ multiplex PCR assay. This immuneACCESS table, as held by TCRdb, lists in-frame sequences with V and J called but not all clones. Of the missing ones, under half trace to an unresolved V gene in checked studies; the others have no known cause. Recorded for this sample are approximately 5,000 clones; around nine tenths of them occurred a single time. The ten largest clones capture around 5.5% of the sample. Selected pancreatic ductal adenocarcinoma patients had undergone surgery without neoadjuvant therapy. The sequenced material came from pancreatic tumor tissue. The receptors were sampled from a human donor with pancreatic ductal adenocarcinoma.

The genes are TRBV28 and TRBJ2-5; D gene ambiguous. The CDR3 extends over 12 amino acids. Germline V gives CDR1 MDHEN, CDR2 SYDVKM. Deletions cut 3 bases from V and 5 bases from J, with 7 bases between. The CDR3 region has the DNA TGTGCCAGCAGTTTGACCGGGGAGACCCAGTACTTC. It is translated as CASSLTGETQYF.

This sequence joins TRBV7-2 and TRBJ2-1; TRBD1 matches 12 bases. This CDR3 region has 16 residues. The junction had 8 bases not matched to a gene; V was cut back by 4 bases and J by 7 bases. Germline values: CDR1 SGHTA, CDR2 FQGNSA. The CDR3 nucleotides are TGTGCCAGCAGCTCCGATGGGACAGGGGGCAAGAATGAGCAGTTCTTC. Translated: CASSSDGTGGKNEQFF.

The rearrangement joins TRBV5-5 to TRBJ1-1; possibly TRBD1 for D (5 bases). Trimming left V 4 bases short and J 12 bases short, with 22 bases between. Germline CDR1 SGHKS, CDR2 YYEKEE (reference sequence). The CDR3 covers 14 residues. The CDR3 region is CASSAEGGGRETFF. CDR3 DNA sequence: TGTGCCAGCAGCGCCGAGGGTGGTGGCAGGGAAACTTTCTTT.

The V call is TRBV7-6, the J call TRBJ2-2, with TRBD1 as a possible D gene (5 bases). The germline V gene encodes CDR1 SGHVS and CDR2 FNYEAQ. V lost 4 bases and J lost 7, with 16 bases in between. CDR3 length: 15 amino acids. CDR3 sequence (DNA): TGTGCCAGCAGCTCTGGGCAGGGCCGAGGCGGGGAGCTGTTTTTT. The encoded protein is CASSSGQGRGGELFF.

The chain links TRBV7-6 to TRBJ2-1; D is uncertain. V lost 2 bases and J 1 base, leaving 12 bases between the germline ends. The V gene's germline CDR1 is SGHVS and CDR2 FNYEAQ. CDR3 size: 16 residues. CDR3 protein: CASSLIYKGSYNEQFF. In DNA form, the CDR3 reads TGTGCCAGCAGCTTAATCTACAAGGGATCCTACAATGAGCAGTTCTTC.